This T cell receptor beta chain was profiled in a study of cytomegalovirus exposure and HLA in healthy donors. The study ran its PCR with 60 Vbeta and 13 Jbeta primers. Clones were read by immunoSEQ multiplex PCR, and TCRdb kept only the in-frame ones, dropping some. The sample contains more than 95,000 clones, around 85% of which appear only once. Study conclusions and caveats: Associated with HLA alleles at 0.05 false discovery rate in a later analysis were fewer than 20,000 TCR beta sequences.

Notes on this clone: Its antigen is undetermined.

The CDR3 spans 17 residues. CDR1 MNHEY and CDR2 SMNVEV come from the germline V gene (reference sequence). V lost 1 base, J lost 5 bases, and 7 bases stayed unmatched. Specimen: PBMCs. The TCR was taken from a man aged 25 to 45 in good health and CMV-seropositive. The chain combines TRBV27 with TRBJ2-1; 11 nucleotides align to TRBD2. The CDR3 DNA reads TGTGCCAGCAGTTTATTGGCTAGCGGGGGGACTAACAATGAGCAGTTCTTC. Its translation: CASSLLASGGTNNEQFF.